This T cell receptor (beta chain) stems from a study of neurological immune-mediated disorders (dated 2019 in TCRdb). Regarding the study in general: Of the roughly 34 multiple sclerosis patients, about 30 had relapsing-remitting MS and 3 had secondary progressive MS. Using UMI-based sequencing, the study compared peripheral blood TCR-beta repertoires from patients with HTLV-I-associated myelopathy (HAM/TSP), patients with multiple sclerosis, and healthy controls. The cohort was made up of about 65 subjects, consisting of 14 HAM/TSP patients, 35 or so multiple sclerosis patients and around 20 healthy controls. Alongside PBMC samples, the set of approximately 100 TCR-beta libraries contained longitudinal samples, technical triplicates, and paired CD4+ and CD8+ T-cell subsets that had been sorted. Points the paper makes about the study in general: Across subjects, expanded clones never shared an identical CDR3 amino acid sequence, which suggests that the TCR-beta repertoires in every group were private. No clinical or MRI features were associated with the MS cluster, and the authors said that larger cohorts are needed. TCR clonal expansion was highest in HAM/TSP patients and lowest in MS patients, with MS patients falling below even healthy controls. Phylogenetic analysis grouped repertoires from 18 of 34 MS patients into a cluster of related CDR3 sequences, suggesting a possible repertoire-level signature.

cDNA synthesis used template-switch 5'RACE with a primer carrying a 10-nucleotide random unique molecular identifier tagging each TCR transcript. Over 180 million TCR-beta sequences, covering 15-18 subjects, were produced in each sequencing run. The RNeasy kit was used for extraction of total RNA. The KAPA Real-time Library Amplification kit was used to amplify TCR-beta VDJ regions with primers targeting the TCR constant region and the 5'RACE anchor. Sample indexes and Illumina adaptors were added in a first PCR, and a second PCR then increased library yield. After purification with Ampure beads, the TCR product of roughly 650 bp was size-selected on a 2% E-gel SizeSelection system. Library quality was checked on a Bioanalyzer, concentration was measured with Qubit, and libraries were quantified with the Kapa Library Quantification kit before pooling. An Illumina HiSeq 2500 sequenced the libraries paired-end 2 x 150 bp. To increase sequence diversity, roughly 24-30% phiX was spiked into each library pool. Under the source paper's analysis protocol: Quality-filtered reads were processed with the UMI-based MiGEC pipeline, which removed over 75% of raw TCR sequences during error correction. VDJ genes were aligned to IMGT germline references, and each clonotype was defined by a unique CDR3 amino acid sequence together with V-J genes. VDJtools evaluated clonal expansion, Shannon diversity and CDR3 relatedness (CalcPairwiseDistances, ClusterSamples); CLCbio workbench built phylogenetic trees. Using coefficient-of-variation modelling across technical triplicates, the study counted a clone as expanded if it had at least 8 unique UMIs. TCRdb handled the public reads itself, with Q25 trimming in fastp and clone calling in MiXCR, and kept productive beta chains. Every CDR3 protein is listed once, alongside the most common genes and DNA of its rows. None of the V and J calls come from the authors' own analysis; TCRdb made them. In all, the sample holds some 61,000 distinct CDR3 sequences, and around 4.2% of those were seen once. 1% to 1.5% of the sample is held by the ten biggest clonotypes.

Unsorted PBMC libraries were generated from 2 million PBMCs stored in RNAlater at -80 °C until RNA extraction. The multiple sclerosis patients were enrolled in a US clinical protocol that used magnetic resonance imaging to evaluate disease progression. PBMCs were separated from peripheral blood using Ficoll-Hypaque density gradient centrifugation and then cryopreserved in liquid nitrogen. The CDR3 spans 16 residues, from the cysteine through the phenylalanine. Kept here is only the CDR3 DNA, which spans 48 bases and is read in frame from base 1. CDR1 and CDR2 are drawn from the germline V gene (reference sequence): MNHNY, SVGAGI. V and J are trimmed by 4 bases and 6 bases, and the gene matches miss 7 bases of the junction. This clonotype was detected many times. There is no known antigen for this receptor. Qualities for individual bases were not recorded, and no much larger clone is one base off.

The receptor comes from a man aged 30 to 39 with multiple sclerosis. Recombination joined TRBV6-6 with TRBJ2-1; 12 central nucleotides agree with TRBD2. Sequencing was carried out using PBMCs. At the DNA level, the sequence is TGTGCCAGCAGTTTCACCCCTAGCGGGGGGGGCAATGAGCAGTTCTTC. The encoded protein is CASSFTPSGGGNEQFF.